A selection of T cell receptor beta chains follows, all from one sample in a study of regulatory T cells in long-lasting Graves disease. TCRdb independently ran MiXCR on the multiplex PCR reads; one entry per CDR3 protein. The sample consists of 400,000 to 550,000 distinct CDR3 sequences, approximately 15% of them appearing once. Separately, the same data were catalogued under a study of T cells in Graves' hyperthyroidism and ophthalmopathy.

This material consisted of peripheral blood mononuclear cells (PBMCs), taken at new diagnosis, from a patient treated with antithyroid drugs. Receptor source: a woman in her 30s with Graves disease. Each CDR3 is given with its conserved first and last residue.

V gene: TRBV6-2/TRBV6-3
CDR3 length: 14
CDR3 protein: CASSPGNVRNTIYF

V gene: TRBV6-5
CDR3 length: 15
CDR3 protein: CASSLSGRRSYEQYF

V gene: TRBV29-1
CDR3 length: 12
CDR3 protein: CSVVIGGYEQYF

V gene: TRBV20-1
CDR3 length: 17
CDR3 protein: CSAKRLAGGEGVETQYF

V gene: TRBV6-1
CDR3 length: 15
CDR3 protein: CASVTGLAVYNEQFF

V gene: TRBV24-1
CDR3 length: 13
CDR3 protein: CATSPGTHYGYTF

V gene: TRBV11-2
CDR3 length: 14
CDR3 protein: CASRSPGLAYEQYF

V gene: TRBV24-1
CDR3 length: 14
CDR3 protein: CATSDSGSRQPQHF

V gene: TRBV4-1
CDR3 length: 15
CDR3 protein: CASSGSGTFAYEQYF

V gene: TRBV24-1
CDR3 length: 18
CDR3 protein: CATSDSGLAGGAYNEQFF

V gene: TRBV18
CDR3 length: 16
CDR3 protein: CASSSRGDRGPREQYF

V gene: TRBV4-1
CDR3 length: 12
CDR3 protein: CASSQINSPLHF

V gene: TRBV11-2
CDR3 length: 12
CDR3 protein: CASSSTRDTQYF

V gene: TRBV28
CDR3 length: 11
CDR3 protein: CASGPFYEQYF

V gene: TRBV2
CDR3 length: 14
CDR3 protein: CASRLRQGDYEQYF

V gene: TRBV7-9
CDR3 length: 19
CDR3 protein: CASSWIMGTSGIRYNEQFF

V gene: TRBV30
CDR3 length: 12
CDR3 protein: CAWSPASDEAFF

V gene: TRBV18
CDR3 length: 13
CDR3 protein: CASSPRHDQPQHF

V gene: TRBV12-3/TRBV12-4
CDR3 length: 14
CDR3 protein: CASRYQYPGEKLFF

V gene: TRBV28
CDR3 length: 17
CDR3 protein: CASSLGTSGSPHYEQYF

V gene: TRBV19
CDR3 length: 14
CDR3 protein: CASTAGTGTYEQYF

V gene: TRBV4-1
CDR3 length: 18
CDR3 protein: CASSQPGGSGSIMETQYF

V gene: TRBV28
CDR3 length: 11
CDR3 protein: CASVGRGGYTF

V gene: TRBV20-1
CDR3 length: 16
CDR3 protein: CSASLGRTGAKNIQYF

V gene: TRBV12-3/TRBV12-4
CDR3 length: 16
CDR3 protein: CASSLPRWGNTGELFF

V gene: TRBV24-1
CDR3 length: 20
CDR3 protein: CATSDLGPGAQTGGANVLTF

V gene: TRBV11-1
CDR3 length: 15
CDR3 protein: CASSSLAGVSNEQFF

V gene: TRBV12-5
CDR3 length: 14
CDR3 protein: CASGRRGLGETQYF

V gene: TRBV5-1
CDR3 length: 14
CDR3 protein: CASSFDRDRYEQYF

V gene: TRBV7-3
CDR3 length: 13
CDR3 protein: CAGSLTGDYGYTF

V gene: TRBV2
CDR3 length: 15
CDR3 protein: CASSEGASGANVLTF

V gene: TRBV6-2/TRBV6-3
CDR3 length: 21
CDR3 protein: CASSYSGPGQGASGSQETQYF

V gene: TRBV4-2
CDR3 length: 10
CDR3 protein: CAEGGYEQYF

V gene: TRBV7-2
CDR3 length: 14
CDR3 protein: CASSLRVDHNEQFF

V gene: TRBV6-1
CDR3 length: 15
CDR3 protein: CASSGAPRGPDTQYF

V gene: TRBV12-3/TRBV12-4
CDR3 length: 17
CDR3 protein: CASSRTGTSGSRYEQFF

V gene: TRBV13
CDR3 length: 16
CDR3 protein: CASSKETGGRTGELFF

V gene: TRBV20-1
CDR3 length: 10
CDR3 protein: CSAQEETQYF

V gene: TRBV4-1
CDR3 length: 17
CDR3 protein: CASSQDARTAQTYEQYF

V gene: TRBV12-5
CDR3 length: 13
CDR3 protein: CASEGAMVGELFF

V gene: TRBV6-5
CDR3 length: 15
CDR3 protein: CASSYLRGGNQPQHF

V gene: TRBV7-3
CDR3 length: 19
CDR3 protein: CASSLSEEYAGGRVSPLHF

V gene: TRBV6-5
CDR3 length: 18
CDR3 protein: CASSYSIDRKLYQETQYF

V gene: TRBV19
CDR3 length: 14
CDR3 protein: CASSIEDSEYGYTF

V gene: TRBV12-3/TRBV12-4
CDR3 length: 16
CDR3 protein: CASSLPGTGRVSEQFF

V gene: TRBV20-1
CDR3 length: 18
CDR3 protein: CSARDKVWDESSYNEQFF

V gene: TRBV10-2
CDR3 length: 13
CDR3 protein: CASSDGFLYEQYF

V gene: TRBV28
CDR3 length: 13
CDR3 protein: CASVRAGPNEQFF

V gene: TRBV30
CDR3 length: 15
CDR3 protein: CAWMKGASGRSGQYF

V gene: TRBV5-1
CDR3 length: 18
CDR3 protein: CASSLAVGGTGDSYEQYF

V gene: TRBV12-3/TRBV12-4
CDR3 length: 14
CDR3 protein: CASSLLGGTYEQYF

V gene: TRBV28
CDR3 length: 13
CDR3 protein: CASTQGGAPGYTF

V gene: TRBV19
CDR3 length: 15
CDR3 protein: CATSRTNLGDQPQHF

V gene: TRBV10-1
CDR3 length: 14
CDR3 protein: CASSHDAVGNEQFF